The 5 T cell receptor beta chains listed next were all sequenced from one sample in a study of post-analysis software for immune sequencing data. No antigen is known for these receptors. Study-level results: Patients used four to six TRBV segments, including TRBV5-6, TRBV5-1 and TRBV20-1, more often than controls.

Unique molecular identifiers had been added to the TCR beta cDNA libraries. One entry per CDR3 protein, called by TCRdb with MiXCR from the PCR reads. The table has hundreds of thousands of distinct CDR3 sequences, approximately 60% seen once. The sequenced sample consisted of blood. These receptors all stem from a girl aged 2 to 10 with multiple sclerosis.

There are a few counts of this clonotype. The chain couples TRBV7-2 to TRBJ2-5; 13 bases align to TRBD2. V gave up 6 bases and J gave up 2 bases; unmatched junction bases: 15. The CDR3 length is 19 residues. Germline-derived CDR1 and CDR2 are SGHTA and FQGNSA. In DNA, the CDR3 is TGTGCCAGCAGAATACATGCCGTTACTAGCGGGGGGGAACAAGAGACCCAGTACTTC. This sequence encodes CASRIHAVTSGGEQETQYF.

CDR3 residues: CASSIVTGAYEQYF. The CDR3 DNA sequence: TGTGCCAGTAGTATAGTAACGGGAGCGTACGAGCAGTACTTC. The gene calls are TRBV19 and TRBJ2-7; tentative D call: TRBD2 (6 bases). V was clipped by 1 base and J by 4 bases, with 11 bases between them. Germline loops: CDR1 LNHDA, CDR2 SQIVND (reference sequence). The CDR3 has 14 amino acids.

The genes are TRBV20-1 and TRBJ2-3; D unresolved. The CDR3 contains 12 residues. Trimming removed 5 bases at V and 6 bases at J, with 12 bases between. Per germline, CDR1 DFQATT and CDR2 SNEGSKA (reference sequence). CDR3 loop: CSASWDFDTQYF. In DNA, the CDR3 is TGCAGTGCTTCATGGGATTTTGATACGCAGTATTTT.

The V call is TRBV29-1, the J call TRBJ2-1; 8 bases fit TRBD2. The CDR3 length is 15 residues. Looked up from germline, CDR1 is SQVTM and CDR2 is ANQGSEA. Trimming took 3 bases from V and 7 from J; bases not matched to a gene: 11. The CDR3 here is CSVESPAGVPNEQFF. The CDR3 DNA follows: TGCAGCGTTGAGTCCCCAGCGGGAGTACCAAATGAGCAGTTCTTC.

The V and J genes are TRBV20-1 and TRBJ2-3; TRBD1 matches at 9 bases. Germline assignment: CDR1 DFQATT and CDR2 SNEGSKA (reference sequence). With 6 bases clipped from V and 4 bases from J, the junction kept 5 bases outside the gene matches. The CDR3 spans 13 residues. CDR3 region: CSANTGGADTQYF. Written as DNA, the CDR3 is TGCAGTGCGAATACAGGGGGCGCAGATACGCAGTATTTT.